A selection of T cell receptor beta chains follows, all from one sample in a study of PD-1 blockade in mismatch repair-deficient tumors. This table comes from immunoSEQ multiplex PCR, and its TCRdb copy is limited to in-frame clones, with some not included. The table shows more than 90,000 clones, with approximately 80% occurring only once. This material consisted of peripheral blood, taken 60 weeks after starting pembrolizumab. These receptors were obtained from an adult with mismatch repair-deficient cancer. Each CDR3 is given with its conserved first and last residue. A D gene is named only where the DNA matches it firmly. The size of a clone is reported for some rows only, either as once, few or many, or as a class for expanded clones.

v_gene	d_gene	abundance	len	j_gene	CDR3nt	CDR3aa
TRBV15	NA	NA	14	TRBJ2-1	TGTGCCACCAGTTCCGGGACAAACTACAATGAGCAGTTCTTC	CATSSGTNYNEQFF
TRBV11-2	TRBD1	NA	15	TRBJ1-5	TGTGCCAGCAGCCAAGGGACAGGGTTCAATCAGCCCCAGCATTTT	CASSQGTGFNQPQHF
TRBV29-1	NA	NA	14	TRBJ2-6	TGCAGCGTGGGGGCGGGGGTCGGGGCCAACGTCCTGACTTTC	CSVGAGVGANVLTF
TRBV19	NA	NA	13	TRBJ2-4	TGTGCCAGTAGTATTTCGTCCCGAAACATTCAGTACTTC	CASSISSRNIQYF
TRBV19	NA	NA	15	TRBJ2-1	TGTGCCAGTAGTACCCTAGCAGGGGCCTTAGATGAGCAGTTCTTC	CASSTLAGALDEQFF
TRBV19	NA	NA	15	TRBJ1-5	TGTGCCAGTAGTATCGGAGGACAGAGCAATCAGCCCCAGCATTTT	CASSIGGQSNQPQHF
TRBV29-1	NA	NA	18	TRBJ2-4	TGCAGCGTTGAACAGGCAGGGGGAGGGTGGATAACCAAAAACATTCAGTACTTC	CSVEQAGGGWITKNIQYF
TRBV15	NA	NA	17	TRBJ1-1	TGTGCCACCAGCAGAGATCAGGCGGGACGGTGGAACACTGAAGCTTTCTTT	CATSRDQAGRWNTEAFF
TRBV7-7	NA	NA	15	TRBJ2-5	TGTGCTAGCAGCCCAGGGACCACCGGGCAAGAGACCCAGTACTTC	CASSPGTTGQETQYF
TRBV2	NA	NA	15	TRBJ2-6	TGTGCCAGCAGTGTTCAACAGTCTGGGGCCAACGTCCTGACTTTC	CASSVQQSGANVLTF
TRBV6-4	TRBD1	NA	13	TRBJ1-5	TGTGCCAGCAGTGCTACAGGGGTTCAGCCCCAGCATTTT	CASSATGVQPQHF
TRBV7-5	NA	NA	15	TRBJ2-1	TGTGCCAGAAGCTTAGCTTCTAGCGGGAGGTTTGAGCAGTTCTTC	CARSLASSGRFEQFF
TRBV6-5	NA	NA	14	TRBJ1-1	TGTGCCAGCAGACCCGGTACTTTGAACACTGAAGCTTTCTTT	CASRPGTLNTEAFF
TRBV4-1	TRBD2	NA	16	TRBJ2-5	TGCGCCAGCAGCCAATTTAGCGGGAGGCGCCAAGAGACCCAGTACTTC	CASSQFSGRRQETQYF
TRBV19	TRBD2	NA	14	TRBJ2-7	TGTGCCAGTAAGGCTAGCGGACCGTACTACGAGCAGTACTTC	CASKASGPYYEQYF
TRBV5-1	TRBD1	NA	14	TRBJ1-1	TGCGCCAGCAGCTCCGGGACAGGGAACACTGAAGCTTTCTTT	CASSSGTGNTEAFF
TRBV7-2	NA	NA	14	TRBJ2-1	TGTGCCAGCAGCTTTAGAGGGATGGAAAGTGAGCAGTTCTTC	CASSFRGMESEQFF
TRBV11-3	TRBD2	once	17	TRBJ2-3	TGTGCCAGCAGCTTAGGAGGTTTAGCGGGAGGAAAAGAAACGCAGTATTTT	CASSLGGLAGGKETQYF
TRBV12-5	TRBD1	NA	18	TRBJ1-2	TGTGCTAGTGGTTTGGGATTGGGACAGGGACGGCCCCCCTATGGCTACACCTTC	CASGLGLGQGRPPYGYTF
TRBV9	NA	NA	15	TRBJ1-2	TGTGCCAGCAGCGTAGTCGACACCTTTAACTATGGCTACACCTTC	CASSVVDTFNYGYTF
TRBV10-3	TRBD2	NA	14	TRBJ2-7	TGTGCCATCAGCACTAGCGGGAGTAACTACGAGCAGTACTTC	CAISTSGSNYEQYF
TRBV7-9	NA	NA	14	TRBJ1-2	TGTGCCAGCAGCTCACCTCGGATGGACTATGGCTACACCTTC	CASSSPRMDYGYTF
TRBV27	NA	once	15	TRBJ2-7	TGTGCCAGCAGTTTCCACCGAGGGAACACCTACGAGCAGTACTTC	CASSFHRGNTYEQYF
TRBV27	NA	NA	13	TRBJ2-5	TGTGCCAGCAGTTTATCCCCCGGGGAGACCCAGTACTTC	CASSLSPGETQYF
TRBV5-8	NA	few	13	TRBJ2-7	TGTGCCAGCCCTGATCCGGATAGTGGGGAGCAGTACTTC	CASPDPDSGEQYF